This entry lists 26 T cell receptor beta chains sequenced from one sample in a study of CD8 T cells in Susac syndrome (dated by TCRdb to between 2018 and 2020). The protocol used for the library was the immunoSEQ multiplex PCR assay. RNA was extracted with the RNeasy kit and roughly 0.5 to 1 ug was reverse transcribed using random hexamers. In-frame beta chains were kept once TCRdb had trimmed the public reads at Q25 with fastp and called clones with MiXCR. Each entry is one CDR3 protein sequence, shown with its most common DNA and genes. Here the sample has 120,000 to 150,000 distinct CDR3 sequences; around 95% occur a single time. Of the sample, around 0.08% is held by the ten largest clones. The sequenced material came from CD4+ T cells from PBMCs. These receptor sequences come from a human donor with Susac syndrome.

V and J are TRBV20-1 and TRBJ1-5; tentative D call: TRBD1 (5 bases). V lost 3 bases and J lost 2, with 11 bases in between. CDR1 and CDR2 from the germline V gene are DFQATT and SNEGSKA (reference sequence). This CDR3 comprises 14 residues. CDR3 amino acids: CSASRQGRNQPQHF. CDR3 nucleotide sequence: TGCAGTGCTAGTAGGCAGGGCCGCAATCAGCCCCAGCATTTT.

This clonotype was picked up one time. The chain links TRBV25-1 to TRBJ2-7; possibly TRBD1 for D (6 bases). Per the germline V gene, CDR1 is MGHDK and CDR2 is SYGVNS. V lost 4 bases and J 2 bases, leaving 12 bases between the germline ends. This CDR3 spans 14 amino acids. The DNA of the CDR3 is TGTGCCAGCAGTGGGAAACAGGGAGCCTACGAGCAGTACTTC. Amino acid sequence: CASSGKQGAYEQYF.

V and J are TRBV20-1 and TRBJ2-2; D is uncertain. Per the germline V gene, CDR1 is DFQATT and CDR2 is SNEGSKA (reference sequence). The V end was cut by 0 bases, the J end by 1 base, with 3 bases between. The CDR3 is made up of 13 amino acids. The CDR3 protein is CSARDWNTGELFF. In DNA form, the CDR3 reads TGCAGTGCTAGAGACTGGAACACCGGGGAGCTGTTTTTT.

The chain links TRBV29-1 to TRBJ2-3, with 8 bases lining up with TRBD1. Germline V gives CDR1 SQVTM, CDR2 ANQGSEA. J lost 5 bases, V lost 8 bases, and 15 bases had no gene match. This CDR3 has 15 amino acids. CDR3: CSHNPLDRVLDTQYF. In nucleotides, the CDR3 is TGCAGCCACAATCCCCTGGACAGGGTTTTAGATACGCAGTATTTT.

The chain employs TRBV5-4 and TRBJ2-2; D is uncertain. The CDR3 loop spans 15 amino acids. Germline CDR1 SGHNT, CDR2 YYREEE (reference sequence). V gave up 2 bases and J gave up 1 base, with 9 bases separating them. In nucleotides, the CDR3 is TGTGCCAGCAGCTTTCACGGCCTGAACACCGGGGAGCTGTTTTTT. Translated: CASSFHGLNTGELFF.

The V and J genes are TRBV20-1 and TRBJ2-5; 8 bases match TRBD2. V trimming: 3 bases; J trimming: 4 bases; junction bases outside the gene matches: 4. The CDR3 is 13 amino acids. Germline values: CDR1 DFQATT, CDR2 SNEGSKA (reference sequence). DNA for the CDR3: TGCAGTGCTAGCCGTACTAGCGGAGAGACCCAGTACTTC. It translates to CSASRTSGETQYF.

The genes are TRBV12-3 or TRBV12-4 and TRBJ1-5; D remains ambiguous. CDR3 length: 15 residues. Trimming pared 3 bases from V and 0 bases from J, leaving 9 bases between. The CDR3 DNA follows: TGTGCCAGCAGTTTGTACAAAACTAGCAATCAGCCCCAGCATTTT. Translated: CASSLYKTSNQPQHF.

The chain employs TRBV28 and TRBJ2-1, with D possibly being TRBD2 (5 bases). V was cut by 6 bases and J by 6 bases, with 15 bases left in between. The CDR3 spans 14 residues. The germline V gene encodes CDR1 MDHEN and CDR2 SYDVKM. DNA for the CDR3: TGTGCCAGCAGCTCCAGCGGAGCCCGCAATGAGCAGTTCTTC. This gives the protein CASSSSGARNEQFF.

CDR3: CASSPDRRETQYF. CDR3 DNA sequence: TGTGCCAGCAGTCCCGACAGGCGGGAGACCCAGTACTTC. J is TRBJ2-5 and V is TRBV12-3 or TRBV12-4; perhaps TRBD1 as D (6 bases). The ends were cut back, 5 bases at V and 5 bases at J, with 12 bases in the middle. The CDR3 runs to 13 residues.

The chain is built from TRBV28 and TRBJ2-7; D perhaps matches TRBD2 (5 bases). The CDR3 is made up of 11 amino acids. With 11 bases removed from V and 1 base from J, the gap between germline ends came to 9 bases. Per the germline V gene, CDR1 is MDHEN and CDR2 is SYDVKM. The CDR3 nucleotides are TGTGCCTCCCGGGGTTCCTACGAGCAGTACTTC. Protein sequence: CASRGSYEQYF.

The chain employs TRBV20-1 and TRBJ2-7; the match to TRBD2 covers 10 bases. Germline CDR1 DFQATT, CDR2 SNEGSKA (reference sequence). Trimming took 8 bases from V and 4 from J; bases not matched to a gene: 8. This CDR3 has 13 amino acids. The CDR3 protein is CSLSSSGRYEQYF. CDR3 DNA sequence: TGCAGTCTAAGTAGTAGCGGGAGGTACGAGCAGTACTTC.

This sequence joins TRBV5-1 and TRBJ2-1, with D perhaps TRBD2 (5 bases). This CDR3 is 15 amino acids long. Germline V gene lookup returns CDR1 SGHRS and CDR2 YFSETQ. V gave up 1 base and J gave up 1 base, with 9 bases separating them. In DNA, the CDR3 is TGCGCCAGCAGCTTGACCGGGGAGTCCTACAATGAGCAGTTCTTC. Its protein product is CASSLTGESYNEQFF.

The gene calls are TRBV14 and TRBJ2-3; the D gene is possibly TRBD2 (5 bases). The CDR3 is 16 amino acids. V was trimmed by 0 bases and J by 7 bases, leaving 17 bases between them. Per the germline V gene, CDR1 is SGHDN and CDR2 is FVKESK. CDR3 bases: TGTGCCAGCAGCCAAGATTGGCCCAGAGGGAGCTATACGCAGTATTTT. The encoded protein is CASSQDWPRGSYTQYF. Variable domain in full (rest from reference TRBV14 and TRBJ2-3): EAGVTQFPSHSVIEKGQTVTLRCDPISGHDNLYWYRRVMGKEIKFLLHFVKESKQDESGMPNNRFLAERTGGTYSTLKVQPAELEDSGVYFCASSQDWPRGSYTQYFGPGTRLTVL.

DNA of the CDR3: TGCAGCGTTGGCAGGACGAACACTGAAGCTTTCTTT. This codes for CSVGRTNTEAFF. V is TRBV29-1 and J is TRBJ1-1; D uncertain. V lost 4 bases, J lost 1 base, and 7 bases lay in between. CDR1 SQVTM and CDR2 ANQGSEA come from the germline V gene. CDR3 length: 12 amino acids.

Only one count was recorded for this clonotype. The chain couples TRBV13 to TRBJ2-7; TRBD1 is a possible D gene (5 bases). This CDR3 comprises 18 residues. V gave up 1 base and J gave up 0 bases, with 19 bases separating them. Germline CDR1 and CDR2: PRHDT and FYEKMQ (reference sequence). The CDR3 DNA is TGTGCCAGCAGCTTAGCACCTCAGGGCCACCTCTACTCCTACGAGCAGTACTTC. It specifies CASSLAPQGHLYSYEQYF.

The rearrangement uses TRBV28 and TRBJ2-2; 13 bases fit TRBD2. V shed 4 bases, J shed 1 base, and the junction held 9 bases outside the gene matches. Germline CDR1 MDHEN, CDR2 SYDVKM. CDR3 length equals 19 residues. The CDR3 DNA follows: TGTGCCAGCAGTTACACGGGGACTAGCGGGGCGCTGAACACCGGGGAGCTGTTTTTT. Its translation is CASSYTGTSGALNTGELFF.

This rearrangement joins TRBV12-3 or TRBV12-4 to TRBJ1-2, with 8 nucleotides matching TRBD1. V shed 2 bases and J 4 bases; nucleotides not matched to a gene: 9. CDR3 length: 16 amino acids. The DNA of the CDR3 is TGTGCCAGCAGTTTACTGGAGACAGGGGCTGGCTATGGCTACACCTTC. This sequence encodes CASSLLETGAGYGYTF.

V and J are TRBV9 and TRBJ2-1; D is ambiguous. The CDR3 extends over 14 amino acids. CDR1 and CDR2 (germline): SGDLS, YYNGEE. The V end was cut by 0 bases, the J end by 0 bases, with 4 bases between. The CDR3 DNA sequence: TGTGCCAGCAGCGTAGAAGCCTCCTACAATGAGCAGTTCTTC. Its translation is CASSVEASYNEQFF.

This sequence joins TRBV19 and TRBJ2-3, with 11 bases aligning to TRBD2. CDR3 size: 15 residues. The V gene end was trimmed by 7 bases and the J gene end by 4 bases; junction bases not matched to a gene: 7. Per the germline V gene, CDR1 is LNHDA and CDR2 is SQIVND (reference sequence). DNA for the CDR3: TGTGCCAGTACCGCACTAGCGGGAGTACCAGATACGCAGTATTTT. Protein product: CASTALAGVPDTQYF.

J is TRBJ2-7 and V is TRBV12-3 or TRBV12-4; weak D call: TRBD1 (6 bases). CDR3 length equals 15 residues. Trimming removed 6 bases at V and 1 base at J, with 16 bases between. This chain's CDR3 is CASSLQEGGSYEQYF. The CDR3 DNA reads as TGTGCCAGCAGCCTTCAAGAAGGGGGATCCTACGAGCAGTACTTC.

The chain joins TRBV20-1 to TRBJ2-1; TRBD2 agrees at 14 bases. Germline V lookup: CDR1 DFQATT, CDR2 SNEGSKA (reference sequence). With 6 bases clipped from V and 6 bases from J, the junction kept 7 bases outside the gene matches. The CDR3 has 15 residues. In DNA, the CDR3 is TGCAGTGCCACGGTGGGGACTAGCGGGAGCAATGAGCAGTTCTTC. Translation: CSATVGTSGSNEQFF.

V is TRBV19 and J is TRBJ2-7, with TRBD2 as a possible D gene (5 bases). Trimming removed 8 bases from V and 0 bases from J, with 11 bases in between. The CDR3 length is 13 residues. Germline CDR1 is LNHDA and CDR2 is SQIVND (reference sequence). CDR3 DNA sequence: TGTGCCAGTCGAGGGTCGTCCTCCTACGAGCAGTACTTC. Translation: CASRGSSSYEQYF.

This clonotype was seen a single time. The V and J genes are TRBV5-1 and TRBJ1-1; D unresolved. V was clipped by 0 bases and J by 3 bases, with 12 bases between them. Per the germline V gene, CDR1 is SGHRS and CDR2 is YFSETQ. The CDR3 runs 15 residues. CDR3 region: CASSLGNRQDTEAFF. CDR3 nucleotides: TGCGCCAGCAGCTTGGGAAACCGACAAGACACTGAAGCTTTCTTT. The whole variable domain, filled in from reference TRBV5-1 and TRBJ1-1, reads KAGVTQTPRYLIKTRGQQVTLSCSPISGHRSVSWYQQTPGQGLQFLFEYFSETQRNKGNFPGRFSGRQFSNSRSEMNVSTLELGDSALYLCASSLGNRQDTEAFFGQGTRLTVV.

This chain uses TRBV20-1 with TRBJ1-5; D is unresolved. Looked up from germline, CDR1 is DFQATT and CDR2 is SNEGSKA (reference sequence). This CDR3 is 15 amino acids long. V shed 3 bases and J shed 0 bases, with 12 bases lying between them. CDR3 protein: CSARNWDYSNQPQHF. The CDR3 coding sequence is TGCAGTGCTAGGAACTGGGATTATAGCAATCAGCCCCAGCATTTT.

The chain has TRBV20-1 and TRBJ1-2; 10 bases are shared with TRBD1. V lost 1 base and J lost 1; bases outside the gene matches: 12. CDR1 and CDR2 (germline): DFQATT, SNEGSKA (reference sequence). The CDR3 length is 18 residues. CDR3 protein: CSARVSRQGAYVNYGYTF. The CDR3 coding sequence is TGCAGTGCTAGAGTAAGCCGACAGGGGGCTTACGTTAACTATGGCTACACCTTC.

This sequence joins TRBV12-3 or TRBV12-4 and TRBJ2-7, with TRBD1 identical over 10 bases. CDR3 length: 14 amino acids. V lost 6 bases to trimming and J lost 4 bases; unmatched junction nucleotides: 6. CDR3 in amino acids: CASSRTGGSYEQYF. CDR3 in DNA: TGTGCCAGCAGCCGGACAGGGGGTTCGTACGAGCAGTACTTC.